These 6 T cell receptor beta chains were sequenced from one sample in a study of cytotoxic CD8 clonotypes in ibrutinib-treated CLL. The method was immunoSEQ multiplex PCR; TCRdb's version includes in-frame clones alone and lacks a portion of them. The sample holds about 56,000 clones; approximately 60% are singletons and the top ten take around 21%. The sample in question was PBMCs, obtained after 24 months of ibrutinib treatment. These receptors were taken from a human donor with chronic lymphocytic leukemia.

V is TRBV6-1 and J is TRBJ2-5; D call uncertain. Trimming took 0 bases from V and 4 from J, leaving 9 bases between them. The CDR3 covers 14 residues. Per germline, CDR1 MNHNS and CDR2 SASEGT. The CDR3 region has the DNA TGTGCCAGCAGTGAAGCGTTAGGAAGAGAGACCCAGTACTTC. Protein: CASSEALGRETQYF.

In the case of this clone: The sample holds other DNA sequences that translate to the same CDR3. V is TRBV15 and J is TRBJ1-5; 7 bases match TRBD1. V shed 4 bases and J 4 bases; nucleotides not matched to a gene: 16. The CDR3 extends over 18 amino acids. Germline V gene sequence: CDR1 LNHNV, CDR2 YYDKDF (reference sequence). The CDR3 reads CATSTPINRDRGNQPQHF. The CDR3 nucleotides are TGTGCCACCAGCACCCCGATTAACCGGGACAGAGGGAATCAGCCCCAGCATTTT.

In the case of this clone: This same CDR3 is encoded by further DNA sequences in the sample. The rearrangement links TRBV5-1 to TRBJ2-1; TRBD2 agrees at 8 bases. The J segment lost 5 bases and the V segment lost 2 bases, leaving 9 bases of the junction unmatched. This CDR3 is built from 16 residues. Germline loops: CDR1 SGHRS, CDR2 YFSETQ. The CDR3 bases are TGCGCCAGCAGCTTTCCGGCGGGGGGCTTGAACAATGAGCAGTTCTTC. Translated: CASSFPAGGLNNEQFF.

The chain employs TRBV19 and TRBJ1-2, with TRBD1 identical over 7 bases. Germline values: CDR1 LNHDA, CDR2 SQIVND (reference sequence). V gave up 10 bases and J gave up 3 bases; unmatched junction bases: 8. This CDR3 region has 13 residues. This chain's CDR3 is CATSGQLHYGYTF. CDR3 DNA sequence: TGTGCCACCTCGGGACAGCTCCACTATGGCTACACCTTC.

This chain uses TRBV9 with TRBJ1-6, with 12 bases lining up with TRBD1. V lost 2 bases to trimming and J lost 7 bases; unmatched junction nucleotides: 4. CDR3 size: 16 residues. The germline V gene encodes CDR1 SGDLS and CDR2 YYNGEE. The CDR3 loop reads CASSVAGTGGNSPLHF. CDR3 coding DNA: TGTGCCAGCAGCGTGGCCGGGACAGGGGGCAATTCACCCCTCCACTTT. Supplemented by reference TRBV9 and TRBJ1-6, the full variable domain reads DSGVTQTPKHLITATGQRVTLRCSPRSGDLSVYWYQQSLDQGLQFLIQYYNGEERAKGNILERFSAQQFPDLHSELNLSSLELGDSALYFCASSVAGTGGNSPLHFGNGTRLTVT.

The CDR3 loop reads CASRPAGPYEQYF. As DNA, the CDR3 is TGTGCCAGCAGGCCAGCGGGGCCCTACGAGCAGTACTTC. The rearrangement links TRBV28 to TRBJ2-7, with 7 nucleotides matching TRBD2. CDR1 and CDR2 (germline): MDHEN, SYDVKM. V shed 6 bases, J shed 2 bases, and the junction held 4 bases outside the gene matches. The CDR3 consists of 13 residues.